In terms of frequency, the clone carrying this TCR beta chain is medium-sized. The antigen is not known. The data belong to a study of T cells expressing NK-cell markers. Study context: Sorted CD3+CD56+NKG2C+, CD3+CD56+NKG2C- and CD3+CD56-NKG2C+ T cells provided the TCR beta repertoires. Findings and limits, study-wide: These same clonotypes (in several donors) also led the CD3+CD56-NKG2C+ fraction. Whether expanded NKG2C+ T cell clones were HCMV-specific remained unclear.

What made the TCR beta cDNA was 5'RACE template switching with UMIs. TCRdb derives one entry per CDR3 protein from the 5' RACE reads, leaving out DNA. This table lists roughly 5,400 distinct CDR3 sequences. CDR3 length equals 15 residues. Germline V lookup: CDR1 LGHDT, CDR2 YNNKEL (reference sequence). The receptor's source is a man aged 18 to 29 in good health. The specimen was blood T cells: a sorted CD56 or NKG2C T cell subset, CD4+ or CD8+ T cells, or bulk PBMC T cells (not recorded which). This chain links TRBV3-1 with TRBJ2-5; the TCRdb D gene call, TRBD1, has no DNA to confirm it. CDR3 sequence: CASSQGRTGAETQYF.